This T cell receptor beta chain emerged from a study of graft-versus-host responses after intestinal transplantation. As for the study in general: Induction using anti-thymocyte globulin, followed by tacrolimus and steroids for approximately three years, was given to all recipients. Findings and limits, study-wide: Association was observed between peak circulating GvH clone levels and early post-transplant HvG declines. Allograft clonal ratios (graft-versus-host to host-versus-graft) were high in patients who had graft-donor T cell macrochimerism. Ileal or blood samples showed some GvH clones first, and such clones were also found in recipient marrow.

Trimming took 4 bases from V and 4 from J; bases not matched to a gene: 10. CDR3 length equals 19 residues. Germline lookup yields CDR1 SGDLS and CDR2 YYNGEE. Assay used: immunoSEQ multiplex PCR; TCRdb lists only in-frame clones, some missing. The sample consists of over 100,000 clones, roughly 92% of them appearing once. This clone occurred once. Its specificity is not known. The starting material was unstimulated CD4+ T cells sorted from spleen or lymph node cells, obtained before transplant. This receptor was obtained from a human donor who was the organ donor for an intestinal transplant. The genes are TRBV9 and TRBJ2-2, with 16 positions matching TRBD2. Here the CDR3 reads CASSPWGTSGRAGTGELFF. CDR3 in DNA: TGTGCCAGCAGCCCATGGGGGACTAGCGGGAGGGCAGGCACCGGGGAGCTGTTTTTT.